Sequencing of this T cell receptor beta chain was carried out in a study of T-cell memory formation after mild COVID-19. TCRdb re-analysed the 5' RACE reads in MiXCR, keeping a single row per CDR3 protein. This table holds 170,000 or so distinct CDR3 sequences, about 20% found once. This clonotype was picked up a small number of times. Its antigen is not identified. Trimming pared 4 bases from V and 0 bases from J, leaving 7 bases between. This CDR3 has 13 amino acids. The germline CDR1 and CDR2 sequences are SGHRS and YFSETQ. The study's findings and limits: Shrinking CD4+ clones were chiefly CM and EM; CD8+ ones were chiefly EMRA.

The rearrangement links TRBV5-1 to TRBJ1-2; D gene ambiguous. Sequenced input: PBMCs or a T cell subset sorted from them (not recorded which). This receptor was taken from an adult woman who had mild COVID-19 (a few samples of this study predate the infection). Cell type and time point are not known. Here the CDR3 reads CASSRTSNYGYTF. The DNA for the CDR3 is TGCGCCAGCAGCCGCACGTCTAACTATGGCTACACCTTC.